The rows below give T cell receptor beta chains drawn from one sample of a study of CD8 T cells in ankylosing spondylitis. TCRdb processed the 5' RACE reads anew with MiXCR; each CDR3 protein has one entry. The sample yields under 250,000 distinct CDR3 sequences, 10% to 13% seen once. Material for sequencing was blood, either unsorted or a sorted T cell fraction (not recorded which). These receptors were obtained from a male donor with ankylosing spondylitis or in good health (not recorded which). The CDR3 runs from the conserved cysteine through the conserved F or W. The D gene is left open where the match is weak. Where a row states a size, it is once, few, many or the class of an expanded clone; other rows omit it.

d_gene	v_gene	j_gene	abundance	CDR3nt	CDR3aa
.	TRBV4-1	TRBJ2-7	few	TGCGCCAGCAGCCAAGGTGCCGAACCTGGGCTGCCCTACGAGCAGTACTTC	CASSQGAEPGLPYEQYF
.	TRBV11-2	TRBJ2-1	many	TGTGCCAGCAGCTTAGGGGCCGGGGTAGGTGAGCAGTTCTTC	CASSLGAGVGEQFF
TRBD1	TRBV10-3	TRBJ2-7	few	TGTGCCATCAGCCCACTGGGACAGGGCCCCAACTACGAGCAGTACTTC	CAISPLGQGPNYEQYF
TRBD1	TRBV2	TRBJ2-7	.	TGTGCCAGCGGGGGCAGGGGGCTCTACGAGCAGTACTTC	CASGGRGLYEQYF
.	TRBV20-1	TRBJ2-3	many	TGCAGTGCCGGGGGGCGGGAGCGGGCAGATACGCAGTATTTT	CSAGGRERADTQYF
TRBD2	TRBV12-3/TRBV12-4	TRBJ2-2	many	TGTGCCAGCAGTGGACTAGTCACCGGGGAGCTGTTTTTT	CASSGLVTGELFF
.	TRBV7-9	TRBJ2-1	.	TGTGCCAGCACCTTCACTTTAAGTTCCTACAATGAGCAGTTCTTC	CASTFTLSSYNEQFF
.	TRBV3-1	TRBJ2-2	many	TGTGCCAGCAGCCCATCCGGGGGGACAGGGAACACCGGGGAGCTGTTTTTT	CASSPSGGTGNTGELFF
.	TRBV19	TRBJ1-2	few	TGTGCCAGTAGTGAGTGGGGCGGTCTTAACTATGGCTACACCTTC	CASSEWGGLNYGYTF
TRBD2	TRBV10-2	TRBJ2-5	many	TGCGCCAGCAAAGTAGCGGGAGGGGGCCAAGAGACCCAGTACTTC	CASKVAGGGQETQYF
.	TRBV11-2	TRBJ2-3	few	TGTGCCAGCAGCTTAGACCTGACAGGGGAGGGAGATACGCAGTATTTT	CASSLDLTGEGDTQYF
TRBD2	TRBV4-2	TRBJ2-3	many	TGTGCCAGCAGCCAAAATCCGGCGGGGGGGGCAGGAGATACGCAGTATTTT	CASSQNPAGGAGDTQYF
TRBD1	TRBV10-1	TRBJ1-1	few	TGCGCCAGCAGTCGGATGACAGGGGGCTACACTGAAGCTTTCTTT	CASSRMTGGYTEAFF
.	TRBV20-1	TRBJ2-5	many	TGCAGTGCTATAACGGGTCAAGAGACCCAGTACTTC	CSAITGQETQYF
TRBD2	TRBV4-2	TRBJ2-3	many	TGTGCCAGCAGCCAAGAAACGGTCACTAGCGGGAGCCTGCGTCTCAGCACAGATACGCAGTATTTT	CASSQETVTSGSLRLSTDTQYF
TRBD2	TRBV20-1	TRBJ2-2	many	TGCAGTGCCCAAAGCGGGGGGTCCGCGAACACCGGGGAGCTGTTTTTT	CSAQSGGSANTGELFF
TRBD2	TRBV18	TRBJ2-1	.	TGTGCCAGCTCTCCCCCTAGCGGGGGCCATAGCTCCTACAATGAGCAGTTCTTC	CASSPPSGGHSSYNEQFF